The 9 T cell receptor beta chains below were found in one sample sequenced in a study of control samples from healthy donors and cancer patients. The protocol was immunoSEQ multiplex PCR, while the TCRdb copy is restricted to in-frame clones and leaves out a portion. The table shows about 55,000 clones, with 90% to 96% occurring only once. The sequencing sample was made of blood. These receptors originate from a woman between 18 and 29 years old in good health.

The chain uses TRBV29-1 and TRBJ2-3; a weak D match, TRBD2 (8 bases). The V and J ends lost 2 bases and 6 bases respectively, with 18 bases between them. This CDR3 is built from 15 residues. Germline V lookup: CDR1 SQVTM, CDR2 ANQGSEA. The DNA of the CDR3 is TGCAGCGTTGAAAGGGGGCTAGCGGGTGGGGATACGCAGTATTTT. It codes for CSVERGLAGGDTQYF.

The V call is TRBV12-3 or TRBV12-4, the J call TRBJ2-1; D unclear. This CDR3 comprises 11 residues. V shed 1 base and J shed 8 bases, with 3 bases lying between them. The CDR3 protein is CASSLEYEQFF. CDR3 nucleotide sequence: TGTGCCAGCAGTTTAGAGTATGAGCAGTTCTTC.

This chain connects TRBV5-6 to TRBJ1-2; D is perhaps TRBD1 (5 bases). CDR1 is SGHDT, CDR2 YYEEEE, per germline. V lost 2 bases, J lost 6 bases, and 8 bases lay in between. This CDR3 comprises 12 residues. CDR3 amino acids: CASSFGGDGYTF. The CDR3 DNA sequence: TGTGCCAGCAGCTTCGGAGGGGATGGCTACACCTTC.

This chain uses TRBV10-3 with TRBJ1-3; 9 bases line up with TRBD1. The CDR3 extends over 14 amino acids. Germline CDR1 ENHRY, CDR2 SYGVKD. The V segment lost 6 bases and the J segment 3 bases; nucleotides outside the gene matches: 3. The CDR3 region has the DNA TGTGCCATCAGGCCGGGACAGGGTGGAAACACCATATATTTT. Protein: CAIRPGQGGNTIYF.

The rearrangement uses TRBV19 and TRBJ1-6; D call uncertain. This CDR3 is built from 12 residues. Looked up from germline, CDR1 is LNHDA and CDR2 is SQIVND (reference sequence). Trimming left V 3 bases short and J 8 bases short, with 5 bases between. The CDR3 reads CASSILDSPLHF. In nucleotides, the CDR3 is TGTGCCAGTAGTATCCTTGATTCACCCCTCCACTTT.

This sequence joins TRBV6-4 and TRBJ1-6; D is ambiguous. Germline V lookup: CDR1 MRHNA, CDR2 SNTAGT. The CDR3 extends over 13 amino acids. The V and J ends lost 0 bases and 7 bases respectively, with 4 bases between them. The DNA for the CDR3 is TGTGCCAGCAGTGACTCGGCAAATTCACCCCTCCACTTT. It translates to CASSDSANSPLHF.

The rearrangement uses TRBV27 and TRBJ1-1; D is perhaps TRBD1 (6 bases). Germline V gene data show CDR1 as MNHEY and CDR2 as SMNVEV (reference sequence). CDR3 length equals 15 residues. Trimming pared 8 bases from V and 0 bases from J, leaving 16 bases between. The CDR3 reads CASRLGGAMNTEAFF. The CDR3 DNA reads as TGTGCCAGCCGACTAGGGGGGGCCATGAACACTGAAGCTTTCTTT.

This sequence joins TRBV6-5 and TRBJ1-5, with 9 positions matching TRBD1. Looked up from germline, CDR1 is MNHEY and CDR2 is SVGAGI. V lost 6 bases to trimming and J lost 6 bases; unmatched junction nucleotides: 9. CDR3 size: 15 residues. CDR3 nucleotides: TGTGCCAGCAGCCGAGACAGGGGGGCTCCTCAGCCCCAGCATTTT. Residues: CASSRDRGAPQPQHF.

The rearrangement joins TRBV15 to TRBJ2-7; D might be TRBD1 or TRBD2, each matching 6 bases. The CDR3 runs 18 residues. Trimming shortened V by 1 base and J by 2 bases, and 21 bases separated the two germline ends. The germline V gene encodes CDR1 LNHNV and CDR2 YYDKDF (reference sequence). CDR3 in DNA: TGTGCCACCAGCAGAGTAGGGGGGACCTCGAGAGGTACCTACGAGCAGTACTTC. Translated: CATSRVGGTSRGTYEQYF.